The clone carrying this T cell receptor (beta chain) was detected only a few times. This record belongs to a study of T cells after yellow fever vaccination. The germline V gene has CDR1 LNHNV and CDR2 YYDKDF (reference sequence). Trimming shortened V by 0 bases and J by 4 bases, and 9 bases separated the two germline ends. The CDR3 contains 14 residues. In TCRdb, the 5' RACE reads were re-called with MiXCR into one record per CDR3 protein. This table holds a few hundred thousand distinct CDR3 sequences, roughly 8% found once. The gene calls are TRBV15 and TRBJ1-1; TRBD1 might be the D (6 bases). The TCR comes from a young man who received the YFV17D yellow fever vaccine. The sequencing here drew on PBMCs, taken approximately 47 days after the first yellow fever vaccination. The CDR3 DNA reads TGTGCCACCAGCAGAGACAGGGGAAGCACTGAAGCTTTCTTT. Its protein is CATSRDRGSTEAFF.